The rows below give T cell receptor beta chains drawn from one sample of a study of Ad26.COV2.S vaccination and SARS-CoV-2 variants. Here immunoSEQ multiplex PCR was the method, and the copy in TCRdb shows in-frame clones only, minus some. The sample shows some 390,000 clones, around 91% of them seen only once. Specimen: peripheral blood, collected in a trial of Ad26.COV2.S vaccine versus placebo. These receptors were obtained from a person between 18 and 65 years old who received the Ad26.COV2.S COVID-19 vaccine or a placebo. Each CDR3 is given with its conserved first and last residue. The D gene is left open where the match is weak. Part of the rows lack a size; the others show once, few, many or a class for expanded clones.

>TRBJ1-5|TRBV6-5|.|14|.
CASRSGTNEGTQHF
TGTGCCAGCAGGTCCGGGACAAATGAAGGGACCCAGCATTTT
>TRBJ2-3|TRBV6-5|TRBD2|14|.
CASKGLAGADTQYF
TGTGCCAGCAAAGGACTAGCGGGAGCGGATACGCAGTATTTT
>TRBJ1-3|TRBV11-3|TRBD1|17|.
CASSFYPGQVSGNTIYF
TGTGCCAGCTCTTTCTATCCGGGACAGGTTTCTGGAAACACCATATATTTT
>TRBJ2-1|TRBV20-1|TRBD2|11|.
CSATSGNEQFF
TGCAGTGCTACTAGCGGCAATGAGCAGTTCTTC
>TRBJ1-4|TRBV7-9|.|13|.
CASSLGGYEKLFF
TGTGCCAGCAGCCTAGGGGGGTATGAAAAACTGTTTTTT
>TRBJ2-1|TRBV28|.|11|once
CASNWYHEQFF
TGTGCCAGCAACTGGTATCATGAGCAGTTCTTC
>TRBJ2-3|TRBV9|TRBD2|15|.
CASSPTSGTGDTQYF
TGTGCCAGCAGCCCGACTAGCGGGACCGGAGATACGCAGTATTTT
>TRBJ2-2|TRBV19|TRBD1|16|.
CASIPAGDRGSGELFF
TGTGCCAGTATTCCTGCCGGTGACAGGGGATCCGGGGAGCTGTTTTTT
>TRBJ2-7|TRBV6-5|TRBD2|12|.
CASGREWYEQYF
TGTGCCAGCGGGCGGGAGTGGTACGAGCAGTACTTC
>TRBJ2-5|TRBV28|.|10|once
CASGRETQYF
TGTGCCAGCGGCCGGGAGACCCAGTACTTC
>TRBJ1-6|TRBV6-6|.|15|few
CASSGPGRNNSPLHF
TGTGCCAGCAGTGGCCCGGGACGAAATAATTCACCCCTCCACTTT
>TRBJ2-3|TRBV11-2|.|12|.
CASSQQRDTQYF
TGTGCCAGCAGCCAGCAGAGGGATACGCAGTATTTT
>TRBJ2-5|TRBV19|TRBD1|14|.
CASRDRGSQETQYF
TGTGCCAGTAGGGACAGGGGTTCCCAAGAGACCCAGTACTTC
>TRBJ2-5|TRBV11-3|.|15|.
CASSFRWGDQETQYF
TGTGCCAGCAGCTTCCGTTGGGGGGATCAAGAGACCCAGTACTTC
>TRBJ2-1|TRBV12-3/TRBV12-4|.|12|.
CASTYLNNEQFF
TGTGCCAGCACCTATTTGAACAATGAGCAGTTCTTC
>TRBJ1-2|TRBV6-2/TRBV6-3|.|14|.
CASSYDGTHYGYTF
TGTGCCAGCAGTTACGATGGGACCCACTATGGCTACACCTTC
>TRBJ2-5|TRBV7-2|.|13|.
CASSPQGMETQYF
TGTGCCAGCAGCCCCCAGGGGATGGAGACCCAGTACTTC
>TRBJ2-1|TRBV27|TRBD1|14|once
CASSFRDSYNEQFF
TGTGCCAGCAGTTTCCGGGACAGCTACAATGAGCAGTTCTTC
>TRBJ1-6|TRBV7-3|.|13|.
CASSYGINSPLHF
TGTGCCAGCAGCTACGGAATTAATTCACCCCTCCACTTT
>TRBJ2-1|TRBV11-2|.|14|.
CASSLAGRYNEQFF
TGTGCCAGCAGCTTAGCTGGGCGGTACAATGAGCAGTTCTTC
>TRBJ1-1|TRBV7-9|.|13|once
CASTRNPDTEAFF
TGTGCCAGCACCCGAAACCCGGACACTGAAGCTTTCTTT
>TRBJ2-7|TRBV11-3|TRBD2|15|.
CASSSRSGRSYEQYF
TGTGCCAGCAGCTCCAGGAGCGGGAGATCCTACGAGCAGTACTTC
>TRBJ2-7|TRBV5-1|.|15|.
CASSSLPRAGYEQYF
TGCGCCAGCAGCTCCCTCCCGAGGGCGGGCTACGAGCAGTACTTC
>TRBJ2-1|TRBV6-5|TRBD1|14|.
CASRRGRHDNEQFF
TGTGCCAGCAGGAGGGGGCGCCACGACAATGAGCAGTTCTTC
>TRBJ2-1|TRBV28|TRBD2|15|.
CASEGASGRRYEQFF
TGTGCCAGCGAAGGCGCTAGCGGGAGGCGGTATGAGCAGTTCTTC
>TRBJ1-5|TRBV12-3/TRBV12-4|.|12|.
CASSLGGQPQHF
TGTGCCAGCAGTTTGGGGGGACAGCCCCAGCATTTT
>TRBJ1-2|TRBV6-5|TRBD1|13|.
CASSRQGTHGYTF
TGTGCCAGCAGTAGACAGGGGACCCATGGCTACACCTTC
>TRBJ2-7|TRBV9|TRBD2|19|.
CASSVGLGLAGESAYEQYF
TGTGCCAGCAGCGTAGGTTTGGGACTAGCGGGAGAATCTGCCTACGAGCAGTACTTC
>TRBJ1-6|TRBV3-1/TRBV3-2|.|12|few
CASSSAGSPLHF
TGTGCCAGCAGCTCGGCGGGTTCACCCCTCCACTTT
>TRBJ2-1|TRBV28|.|16|.
CASRGLEARGYNEQFF
TGTGCCAGCAGGGGCCTCGAGGCCCGGGGATACAATGAGCAGTTCTTC
>TRBJ2-2|TRBV10-3|TRBD2|15|once
CATKTSGRDTGELFF
TGTGCCACCAAAACTAGCGGGAGGGACACCGGGGAGCTGTTTTTT
>TRBJ1-5|TRBV5-6|.|16|once
CASSSRLSHSNQPQHF
TGTGCCAGCAGCTCGCGCCTCAGTCATAGCAATCAGCCCCAGCATTTT
>TRBJ2-1|TRBV10-2|TRBD1|14|.
CASRTGGARNEQFF
TGCGCCAGCAGGACAGGGGGCGCAAGAAATGAGCAGTTCTTC
>TRBJ1-4|TRBV15|.|13|.
CATSGNRDEKLFF
TGTGCCACCAGCGGCAACAGGGACGAAAAACTGTTTTTT
>TRBJ1-4|TRBV28|TRBD1|15|.
CASSPRTGRNEKLFF
TGTGCCAGCAGTCCCAGGACAGGGAGAAACGAAAAACTGTTTTTT
>TRBJ2-3|TRBV12-3/TRBV12-4|.|11|once
CASSTSNTQYF
TGTGCCAGCAGTACCTCTAATACGCAGTATTTT
>TRBJ1-4|TRBV18|TRBD1|16|.
CASSQSRTGVNEKLFF
TGTGCCAGCTCACAAAGCCGGACAGGGGTTAATGAAAAACTGTTTTTT
>TRBJ2-7|TRBV11-3|TRBD2|14|.
CASSGLAGANEQYF
TGTGCCAGCAGCGGACTAGCGGGAGCTAACGAGCAGTACTTC
>TRBJ1-5|TRBV27|TRBD1|15|.
CASSYGTGSSQPQHF
TGTGCCAGCAGTTACGGGACAGGGTCAAGTCAGCCCCAGCATTTT
>TRBJ2-2|TRBV6-4|TRBD2|16|.
CASSVLAGEGTGELFF
TGTGCCAGCAGCGTACTAGCGGGAGAAGGCACCGGGGAGCTGTTTTTT
>TRBJ2-3|TRBV19|.|15|.
CASRDSSGDTDTQYF
TGTGCCAGTCGGGACTCCTCGGGGGACACAGATACGCAGTATTTT
>TRBJ2-7|TRBV5-1|.|13|.
CASSLTGSYEQYF
TGCGCCAGCAGCTTGACAGGGAGCTACGAGCAGTACTTC
>TRBJ2-2|TRBV5-5|TRBD1|14|once
CASRTGPNTGELFF
TGTGCCAGCAGGACAGGGCCGAACACCGGGGAGCTGTTTTTT
>TRBJ2-7|TRBV27|.|14|.
CASSLRASSYEQYF
TGTGCCAGCAGTTTAAGGGCCAGTTCCTACGAGCAGTACTTC
>TRBJ2-7|TRBV10-2|.|15|.
CASSAGHWSSYEQYF
TGCGCCAGCAGCGCGGGACACTGGAGCTCCTACGAGCAGTACTTC
>TRBJ2-7|TRBV14|TRBD2|13|.
CASSQRLADEQYF
TGTGCCAGCAGCCAGAGACTAGCGGACGAGCAGTACTTC
>TRBJ2-2|TRBV27|TRBD2|15|.
CASSGSGTYTGELFF
TGTGCCAGCAGTGGTAGCGGGACCTACACCGGGGAGCTGTTTTTT
>TRBJ1-5|TRBV12-3/TRBV12-4|.|12|.
CASSKRVQPQHF
TGTGCCAGCAGCAAAAGAGTTCAGCCCCAGCATTTT
>TRBJ2-7|TRBV4-1|.|16|.
CASSQGDLASSYEQYF
TGCGCCAGCAGCCAAGGGGACTTAGCGAGCTCCTACGAGCAGTACTTC
>TRBJ1-2|TRBV28|TRBD1|15|.
CASSPGTGVGFGYTF
TGTGCCAGCAGTCCCGGGACAGGGGTCGGCTTTGGCTACACCTTC
>TRBJ1-1|TRBV10-3|TRBD1|11|.
CAIRRDSEAFF
TGTGCCATCAGGAGGGACAGTGAAGCTTTCTTT
>TRBJ2-5|TRBV21-1|.|12|.
CASSPRVETQYF
TGTGCCAGCAGCCCTCGAGTGGAGACCCAGTACTTC
>TRBJ2-7|TRBV27|.|14|.
CASSSLAQTYEQYF
TGTGCCAGCAGTTCCTTAGCGCAAACCTACGAGCAGTACTTC
>TRBJ1-5|TRBV5-6|.|17|.
CASSSRRQGISNQPQHF
TGTGCCAGCAGCTCCCGGAGGCAGGGAATAAGCAATCAGCCCCAGCATTTT
>TRBJ2-7|TRBV4-1|.|13|.
CASSSTVAYEQYF
TGCGCCAGCAGCTCGACGGTAGCCTACGAGCAGTACTTC
>TRBJ2-7|TRBV20-1|.|10|once
CSALGYEQYF
TGCAGTGCCCTAGGATACGAGCAGTACTTC
>TRBJ2-7|TRBV7-9|.|13|.
CASSPPLGYEQYF
TGTGCCAGCAGCCCGCCGTTGGGATACGAGCAGTACTTC
>TRBJ2-2|TRBV7-8|.|14|.
CASNFPGYTGELFF
TGTGCCAGCAACTTCCCGGGGTACACCGGGGAGCTGTTTTTT
>TRBJ2-7|TRBV7-2|.|15|.
CASSLAVQFTYEQYF
TGTGCCAGCAGCTTAGCTGTTCAGTTTACCTACGAGCAGTACTTC
>TRBJ2-7|TRBV10-2|.|12|.
CASSAGSYEQYF
TGCGCCAGCAGTGCGGGCTCCTACGAGCAGTACTTC